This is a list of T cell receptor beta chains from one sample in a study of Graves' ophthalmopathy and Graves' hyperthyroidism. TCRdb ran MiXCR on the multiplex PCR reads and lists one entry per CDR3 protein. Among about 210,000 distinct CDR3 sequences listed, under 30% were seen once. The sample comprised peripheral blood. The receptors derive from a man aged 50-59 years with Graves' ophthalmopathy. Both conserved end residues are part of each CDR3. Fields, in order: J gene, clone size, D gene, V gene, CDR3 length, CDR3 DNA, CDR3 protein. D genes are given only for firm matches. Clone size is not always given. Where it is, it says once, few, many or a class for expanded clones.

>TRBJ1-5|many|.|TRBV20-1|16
TGCAGTGCTAGAGGGGGTGGAGGGGGGACCAGTCAGCCCCAGCATTTT
CSARGGGGGTSQPQHF
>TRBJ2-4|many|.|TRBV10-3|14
TGTGCCATCAGGCCCGAGCTAGCCAAAAACATTCAGTACTTC
CAIRPELAKNIQYF
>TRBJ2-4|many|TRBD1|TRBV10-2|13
TGCGCCAGCAGTGAAACCGGACAGGGACAGGGGCACTTC
CASSETGQGQGHF
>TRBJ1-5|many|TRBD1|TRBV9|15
TGTGCCAGCAGCGTATCCGGGGACAGGAATCAGCCCCAGCATTTT
CASSVSGDRNQPQHF
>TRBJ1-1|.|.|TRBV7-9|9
TGTGCCACCGAAGGGGAAGCTTTCTTT
CATEGEAFF
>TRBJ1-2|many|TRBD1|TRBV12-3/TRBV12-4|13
TGTGCCAGCAGGGGGACAGGGGACTATGGCTACACCTTC
CASRGTGDYGYTF
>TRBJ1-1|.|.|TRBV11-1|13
TGTGCCAGCAGCTTATACGGGGCCACTGAAGCTTTCTTT
CASSLYGATEAFF
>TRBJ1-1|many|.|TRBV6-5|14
TGTGCCAGCAGTTACACTAGGAGGACCACTGAAGCTTTCTTT
CASSYTRRTTEAFF
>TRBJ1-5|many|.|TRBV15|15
TGTGCCACCAGCAGAGGTCCACAGGGTAATCAGCCCCAGCATTTT
CATSRGPQGNQPQHF
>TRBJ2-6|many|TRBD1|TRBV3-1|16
TGTGCCAGCAGCCTCGACAGGGGGCTTGGGGCCAACGTCCTGACTTTC
CASSLDRGLGANVLTF
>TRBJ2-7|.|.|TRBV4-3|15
TGCGCCAGCAGCCAAGATTTAGACGAGAGTTACGAGCAGTACTTC
CASSQDLDESYEQYF
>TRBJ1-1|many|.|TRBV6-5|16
TGTGCCAGCAGTTACGTCCCGGAGGGGCTGAACACTGAAGCTTTCTTT
CASSYVPEGLNTEAFF
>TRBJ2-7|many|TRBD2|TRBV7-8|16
TGTGCCAGCAGCGAGAGGAGCGGGAGGGCCCCCTACGAGCAGTACTTC
CASSERSGRAPYEQYF
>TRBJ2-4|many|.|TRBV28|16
TGTGCCAGCAGTTTAAACCCAACAGTAGCCAAAAACATTCAGTACTTC
CASSLNPTVAKNIQYF
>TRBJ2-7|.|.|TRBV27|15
TGTGCCAGCAGTTTATCAGGGTATATGTCCTACGAGCAGTACTTC
CASSLSGYMSYEQYF
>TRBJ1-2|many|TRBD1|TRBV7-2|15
TGTGCCAGCAGCAAAAGGGACAGTTTCCAGTATGGCTACACCTTC
CASSKRDSFQYGYTF
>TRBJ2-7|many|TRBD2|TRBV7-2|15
TGTGCCAGCAGCTTAGGAAGCGGGAGGGGGAACGAGCAGTACTTC
CASSLGSGRGNEQYF
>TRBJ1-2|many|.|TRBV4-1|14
TGCGCCAGCAGCCCGGGACCGCAGTTGTGGGGCTACACCTTC
CASSPGPQLWGYTF
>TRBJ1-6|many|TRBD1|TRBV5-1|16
TGCGCCAGCAGCCCGATTTCGACAGGGTGGGATTCACCCCTCCACTTT
CASSPISTGWDSPLHF
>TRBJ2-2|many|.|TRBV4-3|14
TGCGCCAGCAGCCTTTGGGACACCACCGGGGAGCTGTTTTTT
CASSLWDTTGELFF
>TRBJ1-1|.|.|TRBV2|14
TGTGCCAGCAGTGAAGCTCTGTTCCAGAATGAAGCTTTCTTT
CASSEALFQNEAFF
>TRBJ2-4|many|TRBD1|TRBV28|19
TGTGCCAGCAGTCCACGTACAGGGGGAGCCGAGGCAGCCAAAAACATTCAGTACTTC
CASSPRTGGAEAAKNIQYF
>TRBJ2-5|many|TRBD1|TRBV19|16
TGTGCCAGTACCGCCCGGGAAGGACAGGGGAGGGAGACCCAGTACTTC
CASTAREGQGRETQYF
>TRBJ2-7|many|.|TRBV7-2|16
TGTGCCAGCAGCTTTGCTCCGGCACAGGGGACTTACGAGCAGTACTTC
CASSFAPAQGTYEQYF
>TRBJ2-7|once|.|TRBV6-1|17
TGTGCCAGCAGTGCCCCCGGGGGCGGGATGGGAGAACACGAGCAGTACTTC
CASSAPGGGMGEHEQYF
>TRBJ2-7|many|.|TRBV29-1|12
TGCAGCGTTGTGTACGGAACCTACGAGCAGTACTTC
CSVVYGTYEQYF
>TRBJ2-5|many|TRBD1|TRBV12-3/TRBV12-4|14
TGTGCCAGCAGTTTGACAGGGGGAGGGGAGACCCAGTACTTC
CASSLTGGGETQYF
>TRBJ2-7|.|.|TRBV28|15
TGTGCCAGCAGTTGGCCCTCCCAGGGCTACTACGAGCAGTACTTC
CASSWPSQGYYEQYF
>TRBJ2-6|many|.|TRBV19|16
TGTGCCAGTAGTATAGATCAGGGCACTGGGGCCAACGTCCTGACTTTC
CASSIDQGTGANVLTF
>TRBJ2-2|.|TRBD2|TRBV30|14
TGTGCCTCCCTTCGGTCGGGAGGGACCGGGGAGCTGTTTTTT
CASLRSGGTGELFF
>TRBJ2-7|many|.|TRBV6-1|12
TGTGCCAGCATAGGCTATAACTACGAGCAGTACTTC
CASIGYNYEQYF
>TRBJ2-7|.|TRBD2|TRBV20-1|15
TGCAGTGCCCCCGGACTAGCGGGACCTTCCTACGAGCAGTACTTC
CSAPGLAGPSYEQYF
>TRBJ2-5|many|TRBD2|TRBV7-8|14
TGTGCCAGCAGCAATCAGCGGGGTCAAGAGACCCAGTACTTC
CASSNQRGQETQYF
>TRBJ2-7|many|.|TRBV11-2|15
TGTGCCAGCAGCTTAGATCGTGCGGGAAACTACGAGCAGTACTTC
CASSLDRAGNYEQYF
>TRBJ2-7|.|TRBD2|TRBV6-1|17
TGTGCCAGCGTGGGACTAGCGGGAGGGTCAACCAGATACGAGCAGTACTTC
CASVGLAGGSTRYEQYF
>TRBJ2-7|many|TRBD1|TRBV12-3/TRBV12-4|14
TGTGCCAGCAGATTGGACAGGGCAGGGGGCGAGCAGTACTTC
CASRLDRAGGEQYF
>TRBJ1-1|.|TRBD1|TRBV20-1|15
TGCAGTGCTAGAGATTTTGGACAGGGGGACACTGAAGCTTTCTTT
CSARDFGQGDTEAFF
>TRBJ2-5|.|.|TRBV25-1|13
TGTGCCAGCAGTCTGAGGGGAAAAGAGACCCAGTACTTC
CASSLRGKETQYF
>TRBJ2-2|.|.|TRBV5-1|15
TGCGCCAGCAGCCCAACAGGGTCTAACACCGGGGAGCTGTTTTTT
CASSPTGSNTGELFF
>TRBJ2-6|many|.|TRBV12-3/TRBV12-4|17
TGTGCCAGCAGTTTGGGGCAGGGATATGTTGGGGCCAACGTCCTGACTTTC
CASSLGQGYVGANVLTF
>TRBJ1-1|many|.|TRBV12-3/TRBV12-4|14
TGTGCCAGCCGCCCTGAGGGGCGAGGCACTGAAGCTTTCTTT
CASRPEGRGTEAFF
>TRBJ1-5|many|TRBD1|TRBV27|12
TGTGCCAGCACAACAGGGGGACAGCCCCAGCATTTT
CASTTGGQPQHF
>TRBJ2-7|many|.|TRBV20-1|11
TGCAGTGCTAGAGCTACCCACGAGCAGTACTTC
CSARATHEQYF
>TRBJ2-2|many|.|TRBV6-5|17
TGTGCCAGCAGTTACAAAGGACCTCAGGCCGACACCGGGGAGCTGTTTTTT
CASSYKGPQADTGELFF
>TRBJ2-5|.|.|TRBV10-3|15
TGTGCCACCAGTGAGGGGTTCAGAAACCAAGAGACCCGGTACTTC
CATSEGFRNQETRYF
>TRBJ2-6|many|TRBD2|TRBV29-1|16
TGCAGCGTTGTTAGCGGGGGTAGCTCTGGGGCCAACGTCCTGACTTTC
CSVVSGGSSGANVLTF
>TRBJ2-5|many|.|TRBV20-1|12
TGCAGTGCTAGAGCCCCCCAAGAGACCCAGTACTTC
CSARAPQETQYF
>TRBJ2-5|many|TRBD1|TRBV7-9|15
TGTGCCAGCAGCTCCGGGGACAGGGGCCCAGAGACCCAGTACTTC
CASSSGDRGPETQYF
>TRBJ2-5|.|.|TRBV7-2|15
TGTGCCAGCAGCTTAGTGGCTATGGGCCTGGATACCCAGTACTTC
CASSLVAMGLDTQYF
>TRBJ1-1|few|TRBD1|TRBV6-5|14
TGTGCCAGCAGTACTCCAGGGGGCAGGAGTGAAGCTTTCTTT
CASSTPGGRSEAFF
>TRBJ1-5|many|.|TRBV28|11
TGTGCCACCCGGGTAGGTCAGCCCCAGCATTTT
CATRVGQPQHF
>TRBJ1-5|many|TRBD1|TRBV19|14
TGTGCCAGTAGCCGGGACAGGAACAATCAGCCCCAGCATTTT
CASSRDRNNQPQHF
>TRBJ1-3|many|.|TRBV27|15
TGTGCCAGCAGTTTGTTATCGACAGGTGGAAACACCATATATTTT
CASSLLSTGGNTIYF
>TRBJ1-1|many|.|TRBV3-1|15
TGTGCCAGCAGCCAAGATTTAACAGGGAGGACTGAAGCTTTCTTT
CASSQDLTGRTEAFF
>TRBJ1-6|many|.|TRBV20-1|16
TGCAGTGCTAGAGAGGAACGAGGGGGGACAATTTCACCCCTCCACTTT
CSAREERGGTISPLHF